Following are 25 T cell receptor beta chains from one sample sequenced in a study of blood T cell repertoires in COVID-19. The table came from immunoSEQ multiplex PCR; TCRdb's copy has only in-frame clones and leaves some out. The table has about 99,000 clones, over 80% seen once. The sequenced sample was peripheral blood. Receptor source: a man aged 70-80 years with active or convalescent COVID-19.

The J gene is TRBJ1-1, the V gene TRBV7-2; D is undetermined. Germline V lookup: CDR1 SGHTA, CDR2 FQGNSA. Trimming left V 3 bases short and J 2 bases short, with 7 bases between. This CDR3 spans 13 amino acids. DNA for the CDR3: TGTGCCAGCAGCTTCTCCCCCAACACTGAAGCTTTCTTT. As protein: CASSFSPNTEAFF.

The chain links TRBV5-5 to TRBJ2-7, with D possibly matching TRBD1 (5 bases). The CDR3 length is 15 residues. The germline V gene has CDR1 SGHKS and CDR2 YYEKEE (reference sequence). V shed 0 bases and J shed 7 bases, with 17 bases lying between them. The CDR3 bases are TGTGCCAGCAGCTTGGAGGGCTCAGGGAAGGAAGAGCAGTACTTC. Translating gives CASSLEGSGKEEQYF.

This chain connects TRBV7-2 to TRBJ2-1, with TRBD2 as a possible D gene (6 bases). The germline gives CDR1 SGHTA, CDR2 FQGNSA. Trimming took 4 bases from V and 1 from J, leaving 11 bases between them. The CDR3 loop spans 15 amino acids. This CDR3 is CASSWRETSYNEQFF. For the CDR3, the DNA is TGTGCCAGCAGCTGGCGGGAAACTTCCTACAATGAGCAGTTCTTC. Full variable domain (remainder filled in from reference TRBV7-2 and TRBJ2-1): GAGVSQSPSNKVTEKGKDVELRCDPISGHTALYWYRQSLGQGLEFLIYFQGNSAPDKSGLPSDRFSAERTGGSVSTLTIQRTQQEDSAVYLCASSWRETSYNEQFFGPGTRLTVL.

This sequence joins TRBV5-1 and TRBJ1-1; 8 positions match TRBD1. Germline V CDR1 and CDR2: SGHRS, YFSETQ. V was pared by 3 bases and J by 0 bases, with 4 bases of the junction left unmatched. This CDR3 is built from 15 residues. The CDR3 protein is CASSSRTGMNTEAFF. The CDR3 DNA is TGCGCCAGCAGCTCAAGGACAGGGATGAACACTGAAGCTTTCTTT. Supplemented by reference TRBV5-1 and TRBJ1-1, the full variable domain reads KAGVTQTPRYLIKTRGQQVTLSCSPISGHRSVSWYQQTPGQGLQFLFEYFSETQRNKGNFPGRFSGRQFSNSRSEMNVSTLELGDSALYLCASSSRTGMNTEAFFGQGTRLTVV.

This chain uses TRBV9 with TRBJ1-2; 9 bases map to TRBD1. The V segment lost 3 bases and the J segment 2 bases; nucleotides outside the gene matches: 5. The CDR3 is made up of 15 amino acids. Germline V CDR1 and CDR2: SGDLS, YYNGEE. As DNA, the CDR3 is TGTGCCAGCAGCGCGCGTACAGGGGGCAACTATGGCTACACCTTC. Its translation: CASSARTGGNYGYTF.

The V call is TRBV5-4, the J call TRBJ2-7, with TRBD1 identical over 7 bases. Losses at the gene ends were 0 bases for V and 0 bases for J; bases not matched to a gene: 9. The CDR3 covers 17 residues. Germline V gives CDR1 SGHNT, CDR2 YYREEE (reference sequence). The CDR3 here is CASSLVLPGTASYEQYF. The CDR3 DNA reads TGTGCCAGCAGCTTGGTTTTGCCTGGGACAGCCTCCTACGAGCAGTACTTC.

CDR3 in amino acids: CASSLAAGRTEAFF. CDR3 nucleotides: TGTGCCAGCAGTTTAGCCGCAGGGAGGACTGAAGCTTTCTTT. The rearrangement links TRBV28 to TRBJ1-1, with a tentative D call TRBD1 (5 bases). CDR3 length equals 14 residues. V dropped 2 bases and J dropped 5 bases, with 12 bases sitting between them. Per germline, CDR1 MDHEN and CDR2 SYDVKM.

Here the CDR3 DNA reads TGTGCCAGCTCACGGGACAGCTTGCAAGAGACCCAGTACTTC. Its protein is CASSRDSLQETQYF. The chain combines TRBV18 with TRBJ2-5; 7 nucleotides match TRBD1. The CDR3 has 14 amino acids. J gave up 2 bases and V 4 bases, and 4 bases lay outside the gene matches. CDR1 and CDR2 from the germline V gene are KGHSH and LQKENI. The full variable domain, its missing parts supplied by reference TRBV18 and TRBJ2-5, is NAGVMQNPRHLVRRRGQEARLRCSPMKGHSHVYWYRQLPEEGLKFMVYLQKENIIDESGMPKERFSAEFPKEGPSILRIQQVVRGDSAAYFCASSRDSLQETQYFGPGTRLLVL.

CDR3 sequence: CASSLGTNGSPLHF. CDR3 nucleotide sequence: TGTGCCAGCAGCTTAGGGACAAACGGTTCACCCCTCCACTTT. The chain recombines TRBV5-6 with TRBJ1-6; D is perhaps TRBD1 (6 bases). CDR1 SGHDT and CDR2 YYEEEE come from the germline V gene. Trimming removed 2 bases from V and 9 bases from J, with 12 bases in between. The length of the CDR3 is 14 residues.

Here the CDR3 reads CASSPSLVLEDTEAFF. In DNA form, the CDR3 reads TGTGCCAGCTCACCCTCGCTAGTTTTGGAGGACACTGAAGCTTTCTTT. This chain connects TRBV18 to TRBJ1-1; D remains ambiguous. The CDR3 totals 16 residues. V lost 3 bases and J 3 bases, leaving 17 bases between the germline ends. Germline-derived CDR1 and CDR2 are KGHSH and LQKENI.

The chain is built from TRBV7-2 and TRBJ2-2; 11 bases agree with TRBD2. CDR3 length: 15 residues. V lost 5 bases, J lost 6 bases, and 5 bases stayed unmatched. Germline loops: CDR1 SGHTA, CDR2 FQGNSA. CDR3 coding DNA: TGTGCCAGCAGCCTCGTAGCGGGGGGGCCCGGGGAGCTGTTTTTT. Its translation: CASSLVAGGPGELFF.

This clone was seen only a few times. The rearrangement uses TRBV30 and TRBJ1-2, with a tentative D call TRBD1 (5 bases). Trimming stripped 4 bases from V and 0 bases from J, with 15 bases between. CDR3 length: 15 residues. Germline V gives CDR1 GTSNPN, CDR2 SVGIG (reference sequence). The CDR3 spells CAWNQDNYANYGYTF. CDR3 coding DNA: TGTGCCTGGAATCAGGACAACTACGCTAACTATGGCTACACCTTC.

The rearrangement joins TRBV9 to TRBJ2-5, with 7 bases identical to TRBD2. Germline CDR1 is SGDLS and CDR2 is YYNGEE. V gave up 0 bases and J gave up 4 bases; unmatched junction bases: 0. The CDR3 consists of 13 residues. CDR3 protein: CASSVGGGETQYF. The CDR3 bases are TGTGCCAGCAGCGTAGGCGGGGGAGAGACCCAGTACTTC.

This chain links TRBV7-8 with TRBJ1-2; D unclear. The V gene's germline CDR1 is SGHVS and CDR2 FQNEAQ. CDR3 length equals 12 residues. Deletions cut 0 bases from V and 7 bases from J, with 6 bases between. The CDR3 DNA reads as TGTGCCAGCAGCTTAGCCGCAGGTGGCTACACCTTC. Translation: CASSLAAGGYTF.

The chain combines TRBV5-6 with TRBJ1-5, with D tentatively TRBD1 (6 bases). Trimming cost V 1 base and J 6 bases, with 26 bases left between them. CDR1 and CDR2 from the germline V gene are SGHDT and YYEEEE. CDR3 length: 19 amino acids. CDR3 region: CASSLSTGQVYRGGQPQHF. CDR3 coding DNA: TGTGCCAGCAGCTTGTCTACAGGGCAGGTCTATAGGGGGGGTCAGCCCCAGCATTTT. The entire variable domain, with the rest obtained from reference TRBV5-6 and TRBJ1-5, is as follows: DAGVTQSPTHLIKTRGQQVTLRCSPKSGHDTVSWYQQALGQGPQFIFQYYEEEERQRGNFPDRFSGHQFPNYSSELNVNALLLGDSALYLCASSLSTGQVYRGGQPQHFGDGTRLSIL.

DNA of the CDR3: TGTGCCTGGGCGACAGGGGGTGGTGAAAAACTGTTTTTT. Translating gives CAWATGGGEKLFF. This chain links TRBV30 with TRBJ1-4, with TRBD1 matching over 9 bases. Germline V gene data show CDR1 as GTSNPN and CDR2 as SVGIG (reference sequence). V trimming: 5 bases; J trimming: 7 bases; junction bases outside the gene matches: 5. This CDR3 contains 13 residues.

The chain joins TRBV5-6 to TRBJ1-1, with D tentatively TRBD1 (5 bases). Trimming pared 5 bases from V and 3 bases from J, leaving 14 bases between. The CDR3 sequence is 14 residues long. Germline V gives CDR1 SGHDT, CDR2 YYEEEE. CDR3 sequence (DNA): TGTGCCAGCAGGCCATGGGGCCAGTACACTGAAGCTTTCTTT. Protein: CASRPWGQYTEAFF.

V usage is TRBV6-2 or TRBV6-3 and J usage is TRBJ2-1; 8 nucleotides match TRBD1. CDR3 length equals 17 residues. Germline V gene lookup returns CDR1 MNHEY and CDR2 SVGEGT. V dropped 1 base and J dropped 0; count of bases not matched to a gene: 5. The CDR3 DNA reads as TGTGCCAGCAGTTACTACAGACAGGGGAGCTCCTACAATGAGCAGTTCTTC. Protein sequence: CASSYYRQGSSYNEQFF.

The chain employs TRBV9 and TRBJ2-3, with TRBD2 matching 7 bases. In germline, CDR1 is SGDLS, CDR2 YYNGEE. Unmatched junction bases numbered 8, after V lost 3 bases and J lost 4 bases. This CDR3 has 15 amino acids. CDR3 region: CASSGSGVGADTQYF. CDR3 nucleotides: TGTGCCAGCAGCGGGAGCGGGGTCGGAGCAGATACGCAGTATTTT. Filled out from reference TRBV9 and TRBJ2-3, the complete variable domain reads DSGVTQTPKHLITATGQRVTLRCSPRSGDLSVYWYQQSLDQGLQFLIQYYNGEERAKGNILERFSAQQFPDLHSELNLSSLELGDSALYFCASSGSGVGADTQYFGPGTRLTVL.

This chain uses TRBV25-1 with TRBJ1-2, with a possible D match to TRBD1 (5 bases). The CDR3 has 15 residues. Germline CDR1 MGHDK, CDR2 SYGVNS. Trimming removed 3 bases from V and 7 bases from J, with 18 bases in between. CDR3 protein: CASSDPGQGLVGYTF. As DNA, the CDR3 is TGTGCCAGCAGTGACCCTGGGCAGGGACTAGTTGGCTACACCTTC.

The V call is TRBV7-9, the J call TRBJ2-1; 8 positions agree with TRBD2. V lost 4 bases and J lost 8; bases outside the gene matches: 10. The CDR3 length is 15 residues. Germline V gives CDR1 SEHNR, CDR2 FQNEAQ (reference sequence). CDR3 nucleotides: TGTGCCAGCAGCTGGAGCGGGGGCTTGAGGGATGAGCAGTTCTTC. Encoded protein: CASSWSGGLRDEQFF.

This clone was seen a single time. V usage is TRBV30 and J usage is TRBJ2-1, with 11 bases matching TRBD2. V trimming: 4 bases; J trimming: 8 bases; junction bases outside the gene matches: 13. CDR1 is GTSNPN, CDR2 SVGIG, per germline (reference sequence). The CDR3 totals 16 residues. CDR3 nucleotides: TGTGCCTGGAATAAAGGGCTAGCGGGGGGCCTTGATGAGCAGTTCTTC. Amino acid sequence: CAWNKGLAGGLDEQFF.

This CDR3 is CASSLLRGQVDEQYF. In DNA, the CDR3 is TGTGCCAGCAGCTTATTAAGGGGGCAGGTAGACGAGCAGTACTTC. The chain couples TRBV7-2 to TRBJ2-7; 7 bases match TRBD1. CDR1 and CDR2 (germline): SGHTA, FQGNSA. The CDR3 loop spans 15 amino acids. Losses at the gene ends were 2 bases for V and 5 bases for J; bases not matched to a gene: 9.

This clone was recorded once. The rearrangement links TRBV4-2 to TRBJ2-7, with 9 positions matching TRBD1. The V gene's germline CDR1 is LGHNA and CDR2 YNFKEQ. V was pared by 1 base and J by 3 bases, with 4 bases of the junction left unmatched. This CDR3 comprises 15 residues. DNA of the CDR3: TGTGCCAGCAGCCAAGCGCGGGACAGGGTCTACGAGCAGTACTTC. Its protein product is CASSQARDRVYEQYF.

The rearrangement uses TRBV6-6 and TRBJ1-2; maybe TRBD1 (6 bases). The V gene lost 5 bases and the J gene lost 9 bases, with 19 bases spanning the gap. Germline lookup yields CDR1 MNHNY and CDR2 SVGAGI (reference sequence). The CDR3 runs to 14 residues. The CDR3 here is CASSKTRQVRSYTF. The CDR3 DNA sequence: TGTGCCAGCAGTAAAACTAGACAGGTCCGGAGCTACACCTTC.